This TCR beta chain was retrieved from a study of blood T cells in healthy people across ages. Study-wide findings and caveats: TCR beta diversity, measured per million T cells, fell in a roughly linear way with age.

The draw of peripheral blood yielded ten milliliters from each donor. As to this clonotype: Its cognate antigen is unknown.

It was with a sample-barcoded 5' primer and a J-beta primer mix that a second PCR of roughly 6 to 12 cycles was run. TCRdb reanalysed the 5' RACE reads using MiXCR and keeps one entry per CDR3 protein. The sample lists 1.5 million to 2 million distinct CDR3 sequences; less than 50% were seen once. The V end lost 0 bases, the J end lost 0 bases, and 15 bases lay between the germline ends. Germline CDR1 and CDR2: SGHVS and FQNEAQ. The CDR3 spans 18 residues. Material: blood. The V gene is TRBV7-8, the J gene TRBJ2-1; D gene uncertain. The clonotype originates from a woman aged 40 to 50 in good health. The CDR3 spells CASSLALVGSSSYNEQFF. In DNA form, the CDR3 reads TGTGCCAGCAGCTTAGCGCTAGTGGGGTCTAGCTCCTACAATGAGCAGTTCTTC.